A single sample gave rise to the 26 T cell receptor beta chains below, sequenced in a study of control samples from healthy donors and cancer patients. Generated by immunoSEQ multiplex PCR, the TCRdb table keeps only in-frame clones and is missing some. The sample lists roughly 95,000 clones; just under 95% were seen once. The sequencing sample was made of blood. The receptors shown here come from a human donor in good health. The donor label of this sample is uncertain.

This chain connects TRBV27 to TRBJ1-5, with D possibly matching TRBD1 (6 bases). The germline gives CDR1 MNHEY, CDR2 SMNVEV (reference sequence). V gave up 7 bases and J gave up 4 bases, with 14 bases separating them. This CDR3 has 14 amino acids. This CDR3 is CASTPSDRNQPQHF. In DNA form, the CDR3 reads TGTGCCAGCACTCCCTCGGACAGAAATCAGCCCCAGCATTTT.

The chain has TRBV12-3 or TRBV12-4 and TRBJ1-2; unclear D gene. The V end lost 4 bases, the J end lost 8 bases, and 11 bases lay between the germline ends. There are 12 residues in the CDR3. The CDR3 reads CASSSLGEGYTF. In nucleotides, the CDR3 is TGTGCCAGCAGTTCCCTGGGAGAGGGCTACACCTTC.

The genes are TRBV28 and TRBJ2-6; perhaps TRBD2 as D (6 bases). This CDR3 has 14 amino acids. Germline values: CDR1 MDHEN, CDR2 SYDVKM. The V end was cut by 11 bases, the J end by 0 bases, with 11 bases between. The CDR3 DNA sequence: TGTGCCGTCAGGGAGGTCTCTGGGGCCAACGTCCTGACTTTC. Translation: CAVREVSGANVLTF.

This clone has just one count. This chain uses TRBV30 with TRBJ1-6, with TRBD1 matching 7 bases. This CDR3 is built from 15 residues. CDR1 and CDR2 from the germline V gene are GTSNPN and SVGIG (reference sequence). Trimming at V came to 1 base and at J to 9 bases, leaving 9 bases not matched to a gene. The CDR3 region has the DNA TGTGCCTGGAGTGCACCGACAGGGCCAAGTTCACCCCTCCACTTT. This translates into CAWSAPTGPSSPLHF.

The chain links TRBV6-5 to TRBJ1-3; a weak D match, TRBD1 (6 bases). Germline CDR1 MNHEY, CDR2 SVGAGI. The V gene lost 8 bases and the J gene lost 1 base, with 15 bases spanning the gap. This CDR3 comprises 15 residues. The CDR3 reads CASGGQLPSGNTIYF. The CDR3 bases are TGTGCCAGCGGAGGACAGTTACCTTCTGGAAACACCATATATTTT.

This chain links TRBV4-3 with TRBJ2-2; D is unclear. The CDR3 runs to 14 residues. V lost 2 bases to trimming and J lost 1 base, with 5 bases between them. Looked up from germline, CDR1 is LGHNA and CDR2 is YSLEER. CDR3 coding DNA: TGCGCCAGCAGCCAAAAGAGGAACACCGGGGAGCTGTTTTTT. Residues: CASSQKRNTGELFF.

For the CDR3, the DNA is TGTGCCAGCAGTGGACAGGGCCGGTTAAATCAGCCCCAGCATTTT. This gives the protein CASSGQGRLNQPQHF. The chain recombines TRBV2 with TRBJ1-5; 7 nucleotides agree with TRBD1. Germline-derived CDR1 and CDR2 are SNHLY and FYNNEI. This CDR3 comprises 15 residues. V was pared by 4 bases and J by 4 bases, with 7 bases of the junction left unmatched. Full variable domain (missing parts from reference TRBV2 and TRBJ1-5): EPEVTQTPSHQVTQMGQEVILRCVPISNHLYFYWYRQILGQKVEFLVSFYNNEISEKSEIFDDQFSVERPDGSNFTLKIRSTKLEDSAMYFCASSGQGRLNQPQHFGDGTRLSIL.

The chain couples TRBV13 to TRBJ2-3; tentatively, D is TRBD1 or TRBD2 (6 bases each). This CDR3 is built from 15 residues. CDR1 is PRHDT and CDR2 is FYEKMQ in the germline V gene (reference sequence). Trimming took 3 bases from V and 0 from J, leaving 10 bases between them. Here the CDR3 reads CASSLTGASTDTQYF. The CDR3 DNA is TGTGCCAGCAGCTTGACGGGGGCAAGCACAGATACGCAGTATTTT.

The chain is built from TRBV6-2 or TRBV6-3 and TRBJ2-5; 9 bases map to TRBD1. The V gene's germline CDR1 is MNHEY and CDR2 SVGEGT. V trimming: 4 bases; J trimming: 4 bases; junction bases outside the gene matches: 7. This CDR3 comprises 15 residues. CDR3 sequence (DNA): TGTGCCAGCAGTTTGGAGGGGACAGGGACAGAGACCCAGTACTTC. Translated: CASSLEGTGTETQYF.

The chain is built from TRBV10-3 and TRBJ2-2; 9 positions match TRBD1. Germline CDR1 ENHRY, CDR2 SYGVKD. J gave up 7 bases and V 6 bases, and 6 bases lay outside the gene matches. CDR3 size: 14 residues. CDR3 loop: CAISRDRAGGELFF. The CDR3 nucleotides read TGTGCCATCAGCCGGGACAGGGCGGGCGGGGAGCTGTTTTTT.

The rearrangement joins TRBV10-3 to TRBJ1-1; D is undetermined. Per the germline V gene, CDR1 is ENHRY and CDR2 is SYGVKD. The CDR3 is 13 residues long. The V and J ends lost 2 bases and 11 bases respectively, with 15 bases between them. The CDR3 sequence is CAISELPEYGAFF. Written as DNA, the CDR3 is TGTGCCATCAGTGAGCTGCCGGAGTATGGGGCTTTCTTT.

Here the CDR3 reads CASSLVGGETQYF. CDR3 sequence (DNA): TGCGCCAGCAGCTTGGTGGGTGGAGAGACCCAGTACTTC. The chain has TRBV5-1 and TRBJ2-5; D not certain. The germline V gene has CDR1 SGHRS and CDR2 YFSETQ. The CDR3 contains 13 residues. Between the trimmed V and J ends, which lost 0 bases and 4 bases, there was a span of 7 bases.

This chain's CDR3 is CASSFTGVGEQYF. The CDR3 coding sequence is TGTGCCAGCAGTTTTACAGGAGTTGGTGAGCAGTACTTC. J is TRBJ2-7 and V is TRBV6-6; tentative D call: TRBD1 (5 bases). CDR3 length: 13 residues. Per germline, CDR1 MNHNY and CDR2 SVGAGI (reference sequence). The V and J ends lost 4 bases and 7 bases respectively, with 14 bases between them.

The chain couples TRBV6-5 to TRBJ1-1; possible D gene TRBD1, 6 bases. V lost 3 bases and J lost 1, with 12 bases in between. The CDR3 has 15 residues. Germline V gene lookup returns CDR1 MNHEY and CDR2 SVGAGI. CDR3 amino acids: CASSYERGGNTEAFF. The CDR3 nucleotides read TGTGCCAGCAGTTATGAAAGAGGGGGGAACACTGAAGCTTTCTTT.

J is TRBJ2-1 and V is TRBV19, with D tentatively TRBD1 or TRBD2 (6 bases each). The CDR3 sequence is 13 residues long. V was cut by 6 bases and J by 9 bases, with 15 bases left in between. From germline, CDR1 is LNHDA and CDR2 SQIVND (reference sequence). CDR3 in DNA: TGTGCCAGTAGGAGGGGGGTAGATAGTGAGCAGTTCTTC. As protein: CASRRGVDSEQFF.

The gene calls are TRBV5-1 and TRBJ2-3, with 9 bases that match TRBD2. The CDR3 covers 17 residues. Germline lookup yields CDR1 SGHRS and CDR2 YFSETQ. The trim removed 0 bases at V and 2 bases at J, leaving 7 bases unmatched. In nucleotides, the CDR3 is TGCGCCAGCAGCTTGGCGCTAGCGGGGAGGAACACAGATACGCAGTATTTT. This sequence encodes CASSLALAGRNTDTQYF. Based on the CDR3 plus reference TRBV5-1 and TRBJ2-3, the full variable domain is KAGVTQTPRYLIKTRGQQVTLSCSPISGHRSVSWYQQTPGQGLQFLFEYFSETQRNKGNFPGRFSGRQFSNSRSEMNVSTLELGDSALYLCASSLALAGRNTDTQYFGPGTRLTVL.

This chain uses TRBV19 with TRBJ1-2; D is uncertain. Between the trimmed V and J ends, which lost 7 bases and 3 bases, there was a span of 18 bases. The length of the CDR3 is 15 residues. From germline, CDR1 is LNHDA and CDR2 SQIVND (reference sequence). The CDR3 protein is CASTNGKGDYYGYTF. The CDR3 coding sequence is TGTGCCAGTACTAACGGGAAGGGAGATTACTATGGCTACACCTTC.

V and J are TRBV6-5 and TRBJ1-1, with TRBD1 as a possible D gene (5 bases). V lost 6 bases, J lost 1 base, and 15 bases lay in between. Germline values: CDR1 MNHEY, CDR2 SVGAGI. The CDR3 contains 15 residues. The CDR3 bases are TGTGCCAGCAGGAGACGACAGTGGGGGAACACTGAAGCTTTCTTT. This translates into CASRRRQWGNTEAFF.

The chain recombines TRBV15 with TRBJ1-4; a weak D match, TRBD1 (5 bases). The germline V and J ends were trimmed by 0 bases and 13 bases, with 15 bases remaining between them. CDR1 is LNHNV and CDR2 is YYDKDF in the germline V gene (reference sequence). The length of the CDR3 is 14 residues. CDR3 nucleotide sequence: TGTGCCACCAGCAGAGACTTGGGGGAACAACCACTGTTTTTT. Its protein is CATSRDLGEQPLFF.

This rearrangement joins TRBV7-2 to TRBJ1-2; TRBD1 is a possible D gene (6 bases). The V end lost 2 bases, the J end lost 5 bases, and 12 bases lay between the germline ends. This CDR3 has 14 residues. Germline loops: CDR1 SGHTA, CDR2 FQGNSA. The CDR3 bases are TGTGCCAGCAGCTTACAAGGACAGACGTATGGCTACACCTTC. Residues: CASSLQGQTYGYTF.

CDR3 amino acids: CSVLPGQTNTGELFF. CDR3 in DNA: TGCAGCGTTCTTCCGGGACAGACGAACACCGGGGAGCTGTTTTTT. The J gene is TRBJ2-2, the V gene TRBV29-1; 7 bases fit TRBD1. Trimming at V came to 5 bases and at J to 0 bases, leaving 6 bases not matched to a gene. This CDR3 comprises 15 residues. CDR1 SQVTM and CDR2 ANQGSEA come from the germline V gene.

The chain carries TRBV3-1 (or the pseudogene TRBV3-2) and TRBJ2-5; the D gene is possibly TRBD2 (7 bases). Trimming shortened V by 5 bases and J by 4 bases, and 14 bases separated the two germline ends. The CDR3 covers 14 residues. Germline CDR1 LGHDT, CDR2 YNNKEL (reference sequence). The CDR3 nucleotides read TGTGCCAGCAGCGAAGGGGGGGGCACAGAGACCCAGTACTTC. This gives the protein CASSEGGGTETQYF.

The chain links TRBV28 to TRBJ2-7; the D gene is possibly TRBD1 (6 bases). This CDR3 is 13 amino acids long. Germline assignment: CDR1 MDHEN and CDR2 SYDVKM. The ends were cut back, 3 bases at V and 6 bases at J, with 12 bases in the middle. This CDR3 is CASSFPQGGEQYF. CDR3 DNA sequence: TGTGCCAGCAGTTTCCCACAGGGCGGCGAGCAGTACTTC.

DNA of the CDR3: TGTGCCAGCAGTAGCTCGAAGGGCTACACCTTC. It specifies CASSSSKGYTF. The chain links TRBV6-5 to TRBJ1-2; unclear D gene. CDR3 length: 11 amino acids. Germline V gene lookup returns CDR1 MNHEY and CDR2 SVGAGI. V was cut by 5 bases and J by 8 bases, with 9 bases left in between.

CDR3 bases: TGTGCCAGCAGCTTAGATGAGGGTCAGCCCCAGCATTTT. It is translated as CASSLDEGQPQHF. The gene calls are TRBV7-9 and TRBJ1-5, with D uncertain. This CDR3 contains 13 residues. The V gene's germline CDR1 is SEHNR and CDR2 FQNEAQ (reference sequence). V gave up 1 base and J gave up 6 bases, with 7 bases separating them.

On this clone: The junction does not match germline at one end; this may be a read error. The rearrangement links TRBV28 to TRBJ1-1, with 7 bases identical to TRBD1. CDR1 is MDHEN and CDR2 is SYDVKM in the germline V gene. The CDR3 covers 12 residues. This CDR3 reads CASRQGTASPIF. The CDR3 DNA follows: TGTGCCAGCAGACAAGGGACAGCCTCACCAATCTTT.